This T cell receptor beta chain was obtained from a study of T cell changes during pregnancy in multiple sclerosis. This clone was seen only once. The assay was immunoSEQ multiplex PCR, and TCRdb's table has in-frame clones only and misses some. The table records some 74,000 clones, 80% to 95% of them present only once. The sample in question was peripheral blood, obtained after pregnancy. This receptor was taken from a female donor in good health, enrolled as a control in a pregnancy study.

This chain's CDR3 is CASLPVGRIDTQYF. CDR3 sequence (DNA): TGTGCCAGCTTACCGGTGGGGCGGATAGATACGCAGTATTTT. This chain uses TRBV18 with TRBJ2-3, with a possible D match to TRBD1 (5 bases). In germline, CDR1 is KGHSH, CDR2 LQKENI. This CDR3 comprises 14 residues. V dropped 7 bases and J dropped 5 bases, with 16 bases sitting between them. Based on the CDR3 plus reference TRBV18 and TRBJ2-3, the full variable domain is NAGVMQNPRHLVRRRGQEARLRCSPMKGHSHVYWYRQLPEEGLKFMVYLQKENIIDESGMPKERFSAEFPKEGPSILRIQQVVRGDSAAYFCASLPVGRIDTQYFGPGTRLTVL.